The text below deals with one T cell receptor (beta chain). Its antigen is unidentified. TCRdb reanalyzed the 5' RACE reads, giving one entry per CDR3 protein sequence and no DNA. This repertoire comprises about 300,000 distinct CDR3 sequences; its ten largest clones make up around 3.9%. Germline CDR1 is DFQATT and CDR2 is SNEGSKA (reference sequence). The CDR3 length is 15 residues. The sample comes from a study of T cells expressing NK-cell markers. Study-level information: Repertoire data for TCR beta were derived from sorted T cells (CD3+CD56+NKG2C+, CD3+CD56+NKG2C- and CD3+CD56-NKG2C+).

Findings and caveats of the study: These clonotypes, the leaders elsewhere, also led the CD3+CD56-NKG2C+ fraction in four donors. Expanded NKG2C+ T cell clones had unclear HCMV specificity. Dominant NKG2C+ clonotypes accounted for about 1.0-8% of CD8+ T cells in about 6 donors.

V gene TRBV20-1 combines with J gene TRBJ1-6; TCRdb designates TRBD1, a call that cannot be tested without DNA. Sequencing was done on a sample of blood T cells: a sorted CD56 or NKG2C T cell subset, CD4+ or CD8+ T cells, or bulk PBMC T cells (not recorded which). The TCR comes from a woman between 18 and 70 years old in good health. The CDR3 is CSATKGAGDFSPLHF.